This T cell receptor beta chain was found in a study of siplizumab effects on memory and regulatory T cells. V was pared by 5 bases and J by 8 bases, with 9 bases of the junction left unmatched. This CDR3 spans 15 amino acids. Germline values: CDR1 SGHDT, CDR2 YYEEEE. For this clone: Its antigen is unidentified.

Study-wide findings and caveats: Of the proliferating CD4+ or CD8+ clones, roughly 75-97% lacked a naive or memory phenotype that could be assigned.

The assay covered some 100,000 TCR templates per sample. Clones were sequenced by immunoSEQ multiplex PCR, and TCRdb holds only the in-frame ones, with some missing. In the table there are 60,000 to 65,000 clones, about 80% of which are singletons. The sequence derives from a human donor in good health. Sequenced sample: memory CD4+ T cells sorted from blood. This chain connects TRBV5-6 to TRBJ1-4, with 10 bases fitting TRBD1. The DNA of the CDR3 is TGTGCCAGCAGGGGCCGACAGGGGGCCGGGGAAAAACTGTTTTTT. Translated, it gives CASRGRQGAGEKLFF.